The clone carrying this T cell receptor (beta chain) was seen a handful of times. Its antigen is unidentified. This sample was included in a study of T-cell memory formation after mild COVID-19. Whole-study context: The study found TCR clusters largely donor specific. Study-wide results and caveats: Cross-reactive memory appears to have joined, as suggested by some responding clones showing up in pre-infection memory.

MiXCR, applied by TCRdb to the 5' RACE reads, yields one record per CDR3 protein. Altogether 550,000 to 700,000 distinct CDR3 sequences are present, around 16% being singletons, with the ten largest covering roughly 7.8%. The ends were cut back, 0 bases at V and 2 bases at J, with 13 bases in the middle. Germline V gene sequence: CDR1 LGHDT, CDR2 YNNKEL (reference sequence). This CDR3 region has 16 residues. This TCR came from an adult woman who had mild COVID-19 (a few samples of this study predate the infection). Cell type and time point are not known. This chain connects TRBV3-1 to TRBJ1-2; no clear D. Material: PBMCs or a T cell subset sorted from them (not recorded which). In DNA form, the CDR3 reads TGTGCCAGCAGCCAAGATAGGTTAGACGGAAACTATGGCTACACCTTC. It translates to CASSQDRLDGNYGYTF.